Listed below are T cell receptor beta chains from one sample, sequenced in a study of blood T cell repertoires in COVID-19. Using immunoSEQ multiplex PCR, the repertoire was profiled, and TCRdb retains in-frame clones only, with some absent. The repertoire includes hundreds of thousands of clones, 85% to 90% of them detected once, and roughly 0.99% sits in the top ten. The sequenced material came from PBMCs or T cells enriched from blood (not recorded which). Receptors originate from a man in his late teens or twenties who had recovered from COVID-19. CDR3s include the opening cysteine and the closing phenylalanine or tryptophan. Fields, in order: V gene, J gene, D gene, clone size, CDR3 protein, CDR3 DNA. The D gene is left open where the match is weak. Not every row has a clone size; where given, it reads once, few, many or a size class.

TRBV7-9,TRBJ2-7,NA,NA,CASSSQGSGEQYF,TGTGCCAGCAGCTCCCAGGGGTCGGGTGAGCAGTACTTC
TRBV5-1,TRBJ1-5,NA,NA,CASSPTGGSNQPQHF,TGCGCCAGCAGCCCTACCGGGGGTAGCAATCAGCCCCAGCATTTT
TRBV7-9,TRBJ1-1,NA,NA,CASSLLVGRQTEAFF,TGTGCCAGCAGCCTCCTCGTGGGCAGACAGACTGAAGCTTTCTTT
TRBV4-3,TRBJ1-5,NA,NA,CASSQDEGQPQHF,TGCGCCAGCAGCCAAGACGAGGGTCAGCCCCAGCATTTT
TRBV30,TRBJ1-1,NA,NA,CAWSHPSEAFF,TGTGCCTGGAGTCATCCGAGCGAAGCTTTCTTT
TRBV7-9,TRBJ1-2,TRBD1,NA,CASSSQGAIGGYTF,TGTGCCAGCAGCTCCCAGGGGGCAATAGGTGGCTACACCTTC
TRBV5-8,TRBJ1-2,TRBD1,NA,CASSLGSGQGSYGYTF,TGTGCCAGCAGCTTGGGGTCGGGACAGGGTTCCTATGGCTACACCTTC
TRBV7-6,TRBJ2-3,NA,NA,CASSLRNTDTQYF,TGTGCCAGCAGCCTGAGAAATACAGATACGCAGTATTTT
TRBV2,TRBJ1-5,NA,NA,CASSSTVDSNQPQHF,TGTGCCAGCAGTTCGACAGTGGATAGCAATCAGCCCCAGCATTTT
TRBV3-1/TRBV3-2,TRBJ2-3,NA,NA,CASSQVASTDTQYF,TGTGCCAGCAGCCAAGTAGCTAGCACAGATACGCAGTATTTT
TRBV4-2,TRBJ2-3,NA,NA,CASSQVTSTDTQYF,TGTGCCAGCAGCCAAGTAACTAGCACAGATACGCAGTATTTT
TRBV9,TRBJ1-1,TRBD1,NA,CASSQGTGTEAFF,TGTGCCAGCAGCCAGGGGACAGGCACTGAAGCTTTCTTT
TRBV27,TRBJ2-7,TRBD2,NA,CASSFTSGSYEQYF,TGTGCCAGCAGTTTTACTAGCGGGAGCTACGAGCAGTACTTC
TRBV28,TRBJ2-6,NA,NA,CASRSGTSLSGANVLTF,TGTGCCAGCCGATCCGGGACAAGCCTCTCTGGGGCCAACGTCCTGACTTTC
TRBV5-1,TRBJ1-1,NA,NA,CASSLQQGNTEAFF,TGCGCCAGCAGCCTGCAACAGGGGAACACTGAAGCTTTCTTT
TRBV5-1,TRBJ1-1,NA,NA,CASRGGANAFF,TGCGCCAGCAGAGGGGGGGCAAACGCTTTCTTT
TRBV6-5,TRBJ1-1,NA,NA,CASFLTGNTEAFF,TGTGCCAGTTTCCTGACAGGGAACACTGAAGCTTTCTTT
TRBV5-1,TRBJ1-5,TRBD1,NA,CASSLGTGNQPQHF,TGCGCCAGCAGCTTGGGGACAGGGAATCAGCCCCAGCATTTT
TRBV5-1,TRBJ2-5,TRBD2,NA,CASSETSGRAGETQYF,TGCGCCAGCAGCGAAACTAGCGGGAGGGCCGGGGAGACCCAGTACTTC
TRBV2,TRBJ2-3,NA,NA,CASIRGPITDTQYF,TGTGCCAGCATTCGGGGTCCGATCACAGATACGCAGTATTTT
TRBV24-1,TRBJ2-2,NA,NA,CATSAVTGDVTGELFF,TGTGCCACCAGTGCGGTAACGGGAGATGTCACCGGGGAGCTGTTTTTT
TRBV9,TRBJ2-3,NA,NA,CASSVSTGASADTQYF,TGTGCCAGCAGCGTTTCCACCGGGGCTAGCGCAGATACGCAGTATTTT
TRBV27,TRBJ1-2,NA,NA,CASSFTGIGGYTF,TGTGCCAGCAGTTTTACAGGGATCGGTGGCTACACCTTC
TRBV18,TRBJ2-7,NA,NA,CASSPVSAWGDYEQYF,TGTGCCAGCTCACCCGTCTCGGCATGGGGAGACTACGAGCAGTACTTC
TRBV5-1,TRBJ1-2,NA,NA,CASSLARDTNYGYTF,TGCGCCAGCAGCTTGGCCAGGGACACTAACTATGGCTACACCTTC
TRBV6-5,TRBJ2-7,NA,NA,CASSYSEGHSYEQYF,TGTGCCAGCAGTTACTCGGAGGGGCACTCCTACGAGCAGTACTTC
TRBV6-2/TRBV6-3,TRBJ2-2,NA,NA,CASSHPEIQQHAGELFF,TGTGCCAGCAGTCACCCGGAGATACAACAACACGCCGGGGAGCTGTTTTTT
TRBV11-2,TRBJ2-5,NA,NA,CASSPQETQYF,TGTGCCAGCAGCCCACAAGAGACCCAGTACTTC
TRBV29-1,TRBJ1-4,NA,NA,CSVAGTEKLFF,TGCAGCGTAGCTGGGACAGAAAAACTGTTTTTT
TRBV5-1,TRBJ1-2,NA,NA,CASSLETVSSYGYTF,TGCGCCAGCAGCTTGGAGACAGTTAGTTCCTATGGCTACACCTTC
TRBV30,TRBJ2-2,TRBD2,NA,CAWRTSGNTGELFF,TGTGCCTGGAGGACTAGCGGCAACACCGGGGAGCTGTTTTTT
TRBV29-1,TRBJ2-2,NA,once,CSVEEDSRTGELFF,TGCAGCGTTGAAGAGGACAGCAGAACCGGGGAGCTGTTTTTT
TRBV4-3,TRBJ2-7,TRBD2,NA,CASSQDRRTSGTYEQYF,TGCGCCAGCAGCCAAGATCGAAGGACTAGCGGGACCTACGAGCAGTACTTC
TRBV27,TRBJ2-1,NA,NA,CASSLSPGNEQFF,TGTGCCAGCAGTTTATCGCCGGGTAATGAGCAGTTCTTC
TRBV10-3,TRBJ2-1,TRBD2,NA,CAISGGTSSRNEQFF,TGTGCCATCAGTGGAGGGACTAGCAGTAGAAATGAGCAGTTCTTC
TRBV5-4,TRBJ2-4,NA,NA,CASSLDSLAKNIQYF,TGTGCCAGCAGCTTGGACAGTCTTGCCAAAAACATTCAGTACTTC
TRBV5-1,TRBJ2-1,TRBD2,NA,CASSGGLAGANEQFF,TGCGCCAGCAGCGGGGGACTAGCGGGGGCTAATGAGCAGTTCTTC
TRBV9,TRBJ1-1,NA,once,CASSVGGANTEAFF,TGTGCCAGCAGCGTAGGGGGAGCGAACACTGAAGCTTTCTTT
TRBV4-2,TRBJ2-7,NA,NA,CASSQDFQENYEQYF,TGTGCCAGCAGCCAGGACTTTCAGGAGAACTACGAGCAGTACTTC
TRBV4-3,TRBJ1-2,NA,NA,CASSHLGWAGWNGYTF,TGCGCCAGCAGCCACCTAGGCTGGGCAGGGTGGAATGGCTACACCTTC
TRBV29-1,TRBJ1-1,NA,NA,CSGGIPRGGALIAFF,TGCAGCGGAGGCATACCCCGGGGGGGAGCTTTGATTGCTTTCTTT
TRBV6-5,TRBJ1-2,TRBD1,NA,CASRPGQGNGYTF,TGTGCCAGCAGGCCTGGACAGGGAAATGGCTACACCTTC
TRBV19,TRBJ1-3,NA,NA,CASSSGLNSGNTIYF,TGTGCCAGTAGTTCGGGACTGAACTCTGGAAACACCATATATTTT